These 25 T cell receptor beta chains were all obtained from the same sample, sequenced in a study of cytomegalovirus exposure and HLA in healthy donors. PCR primers comprised 60 Vbeta and 13 Jbeta primers. The protocol was immunoSEQ multiplex PCR, while the TCRdb copy is restricted to in-frame clones and leaves out a portion. The repertoire consists of around 210,000 clones, with roughly 85% occurring once and the leading ten covering around 0.22%. Sequenced material: PBMCs. These receptors were collected from a girl aged 2 to 10 in good health and CMV-seronegative.

This clone was detected a few times. The J gene is TRBJ2-1, the V gene TRBV5-5; 7 bases line up with TRBD2. The CDR3 extends over 15 amino acids. Looked up from germline, CDR1 is SGHKS and CDR2 is YYEKEE (reference sequence). J gave up 9 bases and V 2 bases, and 11 bases lay outside the gene matches. CDR3 DNA: TGTGCCAGCAGCTTAGGGAGGGCCTGGGGGGGTGAGCAGTTCTTC. It encodes CASSLGRAWGGEQFF. Using reference TRBV5-5 and TRBJ2-1 for the parts outside the CDR3, the full variable domain is DAGVTQSPTHLIKTRGQQVTLRCSPISGHKSVSWYQQVLGQGPQFIFQYYEKEERGRGNFPDRFSARQFPNYSSELNVNALLLGDSALYLCASSLGRAWGGEQFFGPGTRLTVL.

This chain joins TRBV4-1 and TRBJ2-1, with D tentatively TRBD2 (6 bases). The V end lost 4 bases, the J end lost 6 bases, and 16 bases lay between the germline ends. The CDR3 consists of 15 residues. The V gene's germline CDR1 is MGHRA and CDR2 YSYEKL. The CDR3 sequence is CASSPSPTSFNEQFF. CDR3 in DNA: TGCGCCAGCAGCCCCTCACCAACTAGCTTCAATGAGCAGTTCTTC.

This chain connects TRBV7-9 to TRBJ2-2; no clear D. Germline-derived CDR1 and CDR2 are SEHNR and FQNEAQ (reference sequence). The CDR3 extends over 14 amino acids. V lost 4 bases to trimming and J lost 1 base, with 7 bases between them. The DNA for the CDR3 is TGTGCCAGCAGCTCCCCAGGGAACACCGGGGAGCTGTTTTTT. This gives the protein CASSSPGNTGELFF.

The gene calls are TRBV6-4 and TRBJ2-3; perhaps TRBD2 as D (5 bases). V was trimmed by 6 bases and J by 0 bases, leaving 10 bases between them. The CDR3 consists of 14 residues. Per the germline V gene, CDR1 is MRHNA and CDR2 is SNTAGT. CDR3 nucleotides: TGTGCCAGCAGAAGCGGATCTAGCACAGATACGCAGTATTTT. Residues: CASRSGSSTDTQYF.

Here the CDR3 DNA reads TGTGCAAGTCGCTTAGTAGGGGACAGGGGAGCTAACTATGGCTACACCTTC. Its protein is CASRLVGDRGANYGYTF. The rearrangement joins TRBV12-2 to TRBJ1-2; the D call of TRBD1 is as the table states it, not checked on the DNA. TRBV12-2 is reported as a pseudogene. This CDR3 contains 17 residues.

The V gene is TRBV2, the J gene TRBJ2-1; 9 positions match TRBD2. Trimming removed 6 bases from V and 6 bases from J; junction bases left unmatched: 9. From germline, CDR1 is SNHLY and CDR2 FYNNEI. The CDR3 is 15 residues long. The CDR3 is CASRATSGRSNEQFF. DNA of the CDR3: TGTGCCAGCAGGGCGACTAGCGGAAGGTCCAATGAGCAGTTCTTC.

Concerning this clone: This specimen includes other DNA sequences encoding the same CDR3. The genes are TRBV6-5 and TRBJ1-1; no definite D call. The CDR3 consists of 13 residues. Germline V gene sequence: CDR1 MNHEY, CDR2 SVGAGI. With 0 bases removed from V and 5 bases from J, the gap between germline ends came to 7 bases. Written as DNA, the CDR3 is TGTGCCAGCAGTTACTCTCGAGTAACTGAAGCTTTCTTT. Translation gives CASSYSRVTEAFF.

The rearrangement uses TRBV6-6 and TRBJ2-1; 11 positions match TRBD2. Per germline, CDR1 MNHNY and CDR2 SVGAGI (reference sequence). The CDR3 has 15 residues. V lost 6 bases, J lost 4 bases, and 5 bases stayed unmatched. The CDR3 DNA is TGTGCCAGCAGCCAACTAGCGGGGGCTTACAATGAGCAGTTCTTC. Translating gives CASSQLAGAYNEQFF.

The chain recombines TRBV2 with TRBJ2-7; a weak D match, TRBD2 (5 bases). This CDR3 comprises 14 residues. V lost 7 bases and J 3 bases, leaving 16 bases between the germline ends. Germline V lookup: CDR1 SNHLY, CDR2 FYNNEI. CDR3 protein: CASTRLRDYYEQYF. The CDR3 DNA reads as TGTGCCAGCACTCGCTTACGAGACTACTACGAGCAGTACTTC. Supplemented by reference TRBV2 and TRBJ2-7, the full variable domain reads EPEVTQTPSHQVTQMGQEVILRCVPISNHLYFYWYRQILGQKVEFLVSFYNNEISEKSEIFDDQFSVERPDGSNFTLKIRSTKLEDSAMYFCASTRLRDYYEQYFGPGTRLTVT.

This clone has just one count. In the same sample, other DNA sequences code for this CDR3. This sequence joins TRBV9 and TRBJ1-1, with D unclear. Germline V gives CDR1 SGDLS, CDR2 YYNGEE. The V and J ends lost 0 bases and 5 bases respectively, with 8 bases between them. The CDR3 spans 13 residues. The CDR3 DNA is TGTGCCAGCAGCGTAGAAGGAGGGACTGAAGCTTTCTTT. It translates to CASSVEGGTEAFF.

The genes are TRBV13 and TRBJ2-7; possibly TRBD1 for D (5 bases). Germline loops: CDR1 PRHDT, CDR2 FYEKMQ (reference sequence). This CDR3 contains 14 residues. Trimming cost V 2 bases and J 4 bases, with 12 bases left between them. The CDR3 loop reads CASSLRQGGYEQYF. CDR3 nucleotide sequence: TGTGCCAGCAGCTTAAGGCAGGGTGGTTACGAGCAGTACTTC.

This clone has only one observation. J is TRBJ2-7 and V is TRBV7-8; D ambiguous. The V end was cut by 1 base, the J end by 2 bases, with 15 bases between. Germline CDR1 reads SGHVS; CDR2 reads FQNEAQ. The CDR3 runs 16 residues. CDR3 nucleotide sequence: TGTGCCAGCAGCTTAGGCCTAATCAAAGCCACCTACGAGCAGTACTTC. Protein sequence: CASSLGLIKATYEQYF.

This clone appeared a few times. V is TRBV7-2 and J is TRBJ1-5, with D uncertain. Germline V CDR1 and CDR2: SGHTA, FQGNSA. The CDR3 sequence is 12 residues long. The V and J ends lost 1 base and 11 bases respectively, with 9 bases between them. The CDR3 DNA reads TGTGCCAGCAGCTTAGACGGTTTTTCCCAGCATTTT. Translating it yields CASSLDGFSQHF.

A few counts support this clone. The rearrangement joins TRBV5-5 to TRBJ1-1; the D is unclear. V was clipped by 1 base and J by 5 bases, with 3 bases between them. Looked up from germline, CDR1 is SGHKS and CDR2 is YYEKEE (reference sequence). This CDR3 region has 11 residues. CDR3 bases: TGTGCCAGCAGCTTGCGGACTGAAGCTTTCTTT. Translation: CASSLRTEAFF.

The chain recombines TRBV25-1 with TRBJ2-1; perhaps TRBD2 as D (6 bases). Trimming left V 3 bases short and J 9 bases short, with 21 bases between. CDR3 length equals 16 residues. CDR1 MGHDK and CDR2 SYGVNS come from the germline V gene. The CDR3 is CASSDGGLGMWGEQFF. The DNA of the CDR3 is TGTGCCAGCAGTGATGGAGGGCTAGGAATGTGGGGTGAGCAGTTCTTC.

The CDR3 protein is CASSFATSSSYNEQFF. CDR3 in DNA: TGCGCCAGCAGCTTCGCTACTAGCAGCTCCTACAATGAGCAGTTCTTC. The chain has TRBV5-1 and TRBJ2-1, with a tentative D call TRBD2 (6 bases). Per germline, CDR1 SGHRS and CDR2 YFSETQ. CDR3 length equals 16 residues. V shed 2 bases and J shed 0 bases, with 12 bases lying between them.

The gene calls are TRBV11-2 and TRBJ2-3; TRBD2 matches 13 bases. Trimming at V came to 5 bases and at J to 5 bases, leaving 4 bases not matched to a gene. CDR1 SGHAT and CDR2 FQNNGV come from the germline V gene. The CDR3 totals 15 residues. The CDR3 spells CASSGRLAGGDTQYF. In nucleotides, the CDR3 is TGTGCCAGCAGCGGCCGACTAGCGGGGGGAGATACGCAGTATTTT.

The CDR3 DNA follows: TGCGCCAGCAGCTTGGCCCCAGGCGGGGACTACGAGCAGTACTTC. It codes for CASSLAPGGDYEQYF. The chain carries TRBV5-1 and TRBJ2-7; perhaps TRBD2 as D (6 bases). CDR1 SGHRS and CDR2 YFSETQ come from the germline V gene. The CDR3 runs 15 residues. Trimming pared 0 bases from V and 3 bases from J, leaving 13 bases between.

This rearrangement joins TRBV7-2 to TRBJ1-6; TRBD1 matches 9 bases. The CDR3 is 15 amino acids. The germline V gene has CDR1 SGHTA and CDR2 FQGNSA. V shed 3 bases, J shed 7 bases, and the junction held 4 bases outside the gene matches. CDR3 region: CASSFSGTGNSPLHF. In nucleotides, the CDR3 is TGTGCCAGCAGCTTTTCCGGGACAGGGAATTCACCCCTCCACTTT.

The gene calls are TRBV6-1 and TRBJ1-5; no clear D gene. Trimming pared 2 bases from V and 0 bases from J, leaving 14 bases between. CDR1 and CDR2 (germline): MNHNS, SASEGT. The CDR3 runs to 17 residues. The CDR3 nucleotides are TGTGCCAGCAGTGAAAAACGGGATGGTCGTAGCAATCAGCCCCAGCATTTT. This codes for CASSEKRDGRSNQPQHF.

J is TRBJ2-3 and V is TRBV9; TRBD2 matches 10 bases. Germline CDR1 reads SGDLS; CDR2 reads YYNGEE. The CDR3 has 16 residues. The trim removed 4 bases at V and 2 bases at J, leaving 7 bases unmatched. The CDR3 region has the DNA TGTGCCAGCAGCTTACGACTAGCGGGTTCCACAGATACGCAGTATTTT. The encoded protein is CASSLRLAGSTDTQYF.

The chain is built from TRBV29-1 and TRBJ1-2; the D is unclear. This CDR3 is 13 amino acids long. Per the germline V gene, CDR1 is SQVTM and CDR2 is ANQGSEA. The V end lost 6 bases, the J end lost 5 bases, and 16 bases lay between the germline ends. CDR3 in amino acids: CSVTPGGSYGYTF. As DNA, the CDR3 is TGCAGCGTAACGCCGGGAGGGAGTTATGGCTACACCTTC.

This chain uses TRBV7-9 with TRBJ1-5; TRBD1 matches 7 bases. V was pared by 5 bases and J by 4 bases, with 2 bases of the junction left unmatched. Germline V gives CDR1 SEHNR, CDR2 FQNEAQ (reference sequence). This CDR3 comprises 13 residues. CDR3 sequence: CASSPGQNQPQHF. As DNA, the CDR3 is TGTGCCAGCAGCCCGGGACAGAATCAGCCCCAGCATTTT.

This sequence joins TRBV5-1 and TRBJ2-3; 8 bases are shared with TRBD1. V lost 0 bases and J lost 6; bases outside the gene matches: 9. In germline, CDR1 is SGHRS, CDR2 YFSETQ. This CDR3 comprises 16 residues. The CDR3: CASSLAFQGAGDTQYF. In DNA, the CDR3 is TGCGCCAGCAGCTTGGCCTTTCAGGGGGCCGGGGATACGCAGTATTTT.

In the case of this clone: Relative to the germline gene, one junction end is altered; a read error may explain this. In the same sample, other DNA sequences code for this CDR3. This sequence joins TRBV5-1 and TRBJ2-3; D ambiguous. From germline, CDR1 is SGHRS and CDR2 YFSETQ. This CDR3 is 12 amino acids long. CDR3 sequence reads: CASSLGADTQYF. Here the CDR3 DNA reads TGCGCCAGCAGCTTGGGGGCAGACACGCAGTATTTT.